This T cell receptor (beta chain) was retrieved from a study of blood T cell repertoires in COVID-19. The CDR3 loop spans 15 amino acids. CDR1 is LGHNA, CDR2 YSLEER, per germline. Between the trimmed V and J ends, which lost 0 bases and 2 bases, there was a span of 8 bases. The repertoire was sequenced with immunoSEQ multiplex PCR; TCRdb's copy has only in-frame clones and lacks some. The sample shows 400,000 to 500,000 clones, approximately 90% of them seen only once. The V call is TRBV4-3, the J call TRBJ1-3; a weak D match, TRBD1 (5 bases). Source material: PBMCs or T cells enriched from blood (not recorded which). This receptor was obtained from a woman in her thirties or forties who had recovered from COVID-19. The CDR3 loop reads CASSQDFRAGNTIYF. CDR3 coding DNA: TGCGCCAGCAGCCAAGACTTCAGGGCTGGAAACACCATATATTTT.